This entry lists 15 T cell receptor beta chains sequenced from one sample in a study of CD8+ T cells in alopecia areata. Reverse transcribed after extraction, RNA yielded cDNA as the sequencing template. This table comes from immunoSEQ multiplex PCR, and its TCRdb copy is limited to in-frame clones, with some not included. The sample consists of 170,000 or so clones, over 55% of them appearing once. Here the sequenced sample was CD4+ T cells sorted from blood, taken at week 0. The receptors stem from a human donor with alopecia areata.

This clone appeared a few times. The rearrangement uses TRBV29-1 and TRBJ2-7; D uncertain. The CDR3 extends over 11 amino acids. V was pared by 8 bases and J by 1 base, with 9 bases between. Germline V gene data show CDR1 as SQVTM and CDR2 as ANQGSEA. CDR3 in DNA: TGCAGCATAGGGTCGTCCTACGAGCAGTACTTC. The encoded protein is CSIGSSYEQYF.

CDR3 sequence: CASSFGRGKDGYTF. DNA for the CDR3: TGCGCCAGCAGCTTCGGTAGAGGGAAAGATGGCTACACCTTC. The chain combines TRBV5-1 with TRBJ1-2; D gene uncertain. The ends were cut back, 2 bases at V and 6 bases at J, with 14 bases in the middle. The CDR3 loop spans 14 amino acids. The germline V gene has CDR1 SGHRS and CDR2 YFSETQ.

The genes are TRBV9 and TRBJ1-2, with D unresolved. Germline loops: CDR1 SGDLS, CDR2 YYNGEE. V was clipped by 0 bases and J by 7 bases, with 10 bases between them. CDR3 size: 13 residues. DNA for the CDR3: TGTGCCAGCAGCGTAGAAGGCTTACGTGGCTACACCTTC. Amino acids: CASSVEGLRGYTF.

The genes are TRBV30 and TRBJ2-3; 10 positions agree with TRBD2. J lost 3 bases, V lost 7 bases, and 4 bases had no gene match. The germline V gene has CDR1 GTSNPN and CDR2 SVGIG (reference sequence). The CDR3 runs 13 residues. CDR3 DNA: TGTGCCTTAGCGGGGGGCCTGACAGATACGCAGTATTTT. Its translation: CALAGGLTDTQYF. The entire variable domain, with the rest obtained from reference TRBV30 and TRBJ2-3, is as follows: SQTIHQWPATLVQPVGSPLSLECTVEGTSNPNLYWYRQAAGRGLQLLFYSVGIGQISSEVPQNLSASRPQDRQFILSSKKLLLSDSGFYLCALAGGLTDTQYFGPGTRLTVL.

The chain has TRBV7-8 and TRBJ2-2; a possible D gene is TRBD1 (7 bases). The ends were cut back, 2 bases at V and 4 bases at J, with 14 bases in the middle. CDR1 is SGHVS and CDR2 is FQNEAQ in the germline V gene. CDR3 length: 16 residues. CDR3: CASSLSGGGPTGELFF. CDR3 nucleotides: TGTGCCAGCAGCTTAAGTGGAGGGGGCCCCACCGGGGAGCTGTTTTTT.

The J gene is TRBJ1-5, the V gene TRBV30; D possibly corresponds to TRBD1 (6 bases). The length of the CDR3 is 13 residues. Germline V gives CDR1 GTSNPN, CDR2 SVGIG (reference sequence). V was pared by 5 bases and J by 2 bases, with 10 bases between. The CDR3 sequence is CAWAQGRNQPQHF. The CDR3 nucleotides read TGTGCCTGGGCTCAGGGGCGCAATCAGCCCCAGCATTTT.

V and J are TRBV5-4 and TRBJ1-2; D unclear. The germline V gene encodes CDR1 SGHNT and CDR2 YYREEE (reference sequence). V was clipped by 1 base and J by 5 bases, with 9 bases between them. CDR3 length: 13 amino acids. CDR3 in amino acids: CASSLRREYGYTF. The DNA for the CDR3 is TGTGCCAGCAGCTTGAGGCGGGAATATGGCTACACCTTC.

The V and J genes are TRBV29-1 and TRBJ2-5; D uncertain. CDR3 length: 11 residues. V gave up 5 bases and J gave up 4 bases, with 8 bases separating them. Germline V lookup: CDR1 SQVTM, CDR2 ANQGSEA. This chain's CDR3 is CSVWMGETQYF. The CDR3 DNA reads as TGCAGCGTTTGGATGGGAGAGACCCAGTACTTC.

This clone came up a few times. The V call is TRBV25-1, the J call TRBJ1-2; D unresolved. The CDR3 consists of 11 residues. V gave up 8 bases and J gave up 5 bases, with 9 bases separating them. Germline lookup yields CDR1 MGHDK and CDR2 SYGVNS. The CDR3, as DNA: TGTGCCAGCCTGGGCCTTTATGGCTACACCTTC. Amino acid sequence: CASLGLYGYTF.

The V and J genes are TRBV27 and TRBJ2-5; no firm D call. The CDR3 is 12 amino acids. Germline-derived CDR1 and CDR2 are MNHEY and SMNVEV (reference sequence). Trimming left V 8 bases short and J 3 bases short, with 10 bases between. The CDR3 DNA reads as TGTGCCAGCCGTAAGTCGGAAGAGACCCAGTACTTC. This translates into CASRKSEETQYF.

The J gene is TRBJ1-3, the V gene TRBV15, with D maybe TRBD1 (5 bases). Per germline, CDR1 LNHNV and CDR2 YYDKDF (reference sequence). The CDR3 is made up of 17 amino acids. With 2 bases removed from V and 0 bases from J, the gap between germline ends came to 14 bases. CDR3 in DNA: TGTGCCACCAGCAGATCGAGGCGACAGAGCTCTGGAAACACCATATATTTT. Amino acids: CATSRSRRQSSGNTIYF.

The genes are TRBV29-1 and TRBJ1-1, with unresolved D. CDR1 and CDR2 from the germline V gene are SQVTM and ANQGSEA. V lost 0 bases and J lost 7, with 9 bases in between. The CDR3 length is 12 residues. CDR3 in DNA: TGCAGCGTTGAAGACACAGAGTTTGAAGCTTTCTTT. Translated: CSVEDTEFEAFF.

The V call is TRBV10-2, the J call TRBJ1-2; 9 bases line up with TRBD1. Losses at the gene ends were 8 bases for V and 5 bases for J; bases not matched to a gene: 9. The CDR3 contains 14 residues. Germline V gives CDR1 WSHSY, CDR2 SAAADI. The CDR3 nucleotides read TGCGCCAGCGGAGCCGACAGGGGGACATATGGCTACACCTTC. This encodes CASGADRGTYGYTF.

The chain links TRBV15 to TRBJ2-1, with 9 bases identical to TRBD2. The V gene's germline CDR1 is LNHNV and CDR2 YYDKDF (reference sequence). J was trimmed by 5 bases and V by 0 bases; bases with no gene match: 2. The CDR3 has 15 residues. The CDR3 spells CATSRDAGGHNEQFF. The CDR3 nucleotides are TGTGCCACCAGCAGAGATGCGGGGGGGCACAATGAGCAGTTCTTC.

The chain has TRBV5-1 and TRBJ2-3, with D possibly matching TRBD1 (5 bases). Per germline, CDR1 SGHRS and CDR2 YFSETQ. The CDR3 runs to 14 residues. The ends were cut back, 1 base at V and 5 bases at J, with 11 bases in the middle. The CDR3 DNA is TGCGCCAGCAGCTTGATCGACAGAGTAGATACGCAGTATTTT. It translates to CASSLIDRVDTQYF.